A single sample gave rise to the 4 T cell receptor beta chains below, sequenced in a study of CD8 T cells in Susac syndrome. The RNA input was roughly 0.5 to 1 ug, and it was reverse transcribed with random hexamers. TCRdb itself ran the immunoSEQ multiplex PCR reads through MiXCR, one entry per CDR3 protein. The sample comprises about 180,000 distinct CDR3 sequences, approximately 96% of which are singletons, and around 0.15% rests with the top ten. The sample taken for sequencing was CD8+ T cells from PBMCs. Receptors originate from a human donor with multiple sclerosis.

V is TRBV20-1 and J is TRBJ2-1; 8 nucleotides align to TRBD2. The V and J ends lost 1 base and 4 bases, in that order; junction bases with no gene match: 9. There are 16 residues in the CDR3. Looked up from germline, CDR1 is DFQATT and CDR2 is SNEGSKA (reference sequence). In DNA form, the CDR3 reads TGCAGTGCTAGAGTTCAAGCGGGGGCCAAATACAATGAGCAGTTCTTC. Its translation is CSARVQAGAKYNEQFF.

This clonotype was seen a few times. This chain connects TRBV28 to TRBJ2-7; possible D gene TRBD2, 5 bases. There are 10 residues in the CDR3. V was shortened by 5 bases and J by 6 bases, with 5 bases between the two germline ends. Germline V CDR1 and CDR2: MDHEN, SYDVKM. In nucleotides, the CDR3 is TGTGCCAGCAGTGAGGGCGAGCAGTACTTC. It is translated as CASSEGEQYF. The variable domain in full, completed from reference TRBV28 and TRBJ2-7, reads DVKVTQSSRYLVKRTGEKVFLECVQDMDHENMFWYRQDPGLGLRLIYFSYDVKMKEKGDIPEGYSVSREKKERFSLILESASTNQTSMYLCASSEGEQYFGPGTRLTVT.

The CDR3 sequence: CASSPGRGPGANVLTF. The CDR3 DNA is TGTGCCAGCAGCCCCGGGCGGGGGCCTGGGGCCAACGTCCTGACTTTC. The rearrangement uses TRBV13 and TRBJ2-6; D is perhaps TRBD2 (7 bases). The V gene's germline CDR1 is PRHDT and CDR2 FYEKMQ (reference sequence). This CDR3 contains 16 residues. Trimming pared 5 bases from V and 2 bases from J, leaving 13 bases between.

This chain uses TRBV3-1 with TRBJ2-5, with 11 bases aligning to TRBD2. Germline trimming cut 4 bases from V and 0 bases from J; bases unmatched to any gene: 7. This CDR3 comprises 17 residues. Germline V gene data show CDR1 as LGHDT and CDR2 as YNNKEL (reference sequence). The CDR3 region is CASSPGLAVFYQETQYF. As DNA, the CDR3 is TGTGCCAGCAGCCCGGGACTAGCGGTCTTCTACCAAGAGACCCAGTACTTC.